These T cell receptor beta chains were read from a single sample in a study of CXCR3-negative and CXCR3-positive naive CD8 T cells. TCRdb reprocessed the 5' RACE reads; each CDR3 protein has one entry and no DNA is given. The listing records 100,000 to 150,000 distinct CDR3 sequences. Sequencing was performed on naive CXCR3- CD8+ T cells from blood. The receptors stem from a human donor in good health. Some clones in this sample may be carry-over from other donors' samples. CDR3s include the opening cysteine and the closing phenylalanine or tryptophan.

>TRBV28|TRBJ2-1
CASRREAGVFRGNEQFF
>TRBV7-9|TRBJ2-7
CASSIGTEQYF
>TRBV27|TRBJ2-7
CASRDRDNLFYEQYF
>TRBV21-1|TRBJ2-7
CASRTLQGEEQYF
>TRBV7-2|TRBJ2-7
CASSLVDTRDEQYF
>TRBV5-1|TRBJ1-2
CASSLAVGGSGYTF
>TRBV28|TRBJ2-7
CASSGDRGEYEQYF
>TRBV2|TRBJ2-7
CASSPSMTGTTTRQYF
>TRBV4-1|TRBJ1-2
CASSQVATAPIYGYTF
>TRBV12-3/TRBV12-4|TRBJ1-2
CASSLTVRDSNYGYTF
>TRBV6-5|TRBJ2-3
CASSPAGHSADTQYF
>TRBV20-1|TRBJ2-7
CSATDVGQEGYEQYF
>TRBV9|TRBJ1-2
CASSVGHSASTYGYTF
>TRBV12-3/TRBV12-4|TRBJ2-7
CASSSREWVPYEQYF
>TRBV7-9|TRBJ2-1
CASSWTSGPTHEQFF
>TRBV6-5|TRBJ2-5
CASSSSGSVQETQYF
>TRBV29-1|TRBJ2-3
CSVELAVSTDTQYF
>TRBV28|TRBJ2-7
CASSYLAGGIYHEQYF
>TRBV5-5|TRBJ2-5
CASSFHGSPEETQYF
>TRBV20-1|TRBJ1-2
CSARDPLTGTNYGYTF
>TRBV7-9|TRBJ1-6
CASSLAVQGVNSPLHF
>TRBV5-1|TRBJ2-1
CASSLAYEQFF
>TRBV5-1|TRBJ2-1
CASRYPPQIQGQGEQFF
>TRBV7-9|TRBJ2-3
CASSPPGRPGTDTQYF
>TRBV19|TRBJ2-2
CASSIVGDGELFF
>TRBV19|TRBJ1-1
CASYRGHAEAFF
>TRBV20-1|TRBJ2-3
CSAREGEAGSTDTQYF
>TRBV7-3|TRBJ2-1
CASSLVGGGNNEQFF
>TRBV7-9|TRBJ2-1
CASNWGLAGNEQFF
>TRBV29-1|TRBJ2-7
CSVTGTEDGYEQYF
>TRBV27|TRBJ1-5
CASSFTGGDQPQHF
>TRBV7-9|TRBJ1-6
CASSLGKTSSYNSPLHF
>TRBV19|TRBJ1-1
CASSLEIYRGGTEAFF
>TRBV6-5|TRBJ1-5
CASSYGQYSNQPQHF
>TRBV18|TRBJ2-7
CASSPPVLHGDEQYF
>TRBV20-1|TRBJ2-1
CSAPTPYNEQFF
>TRBV5-1|TRBJ2-2
CASSLAPGRRTGELFF
>TRBV7-9|TRBJ2-7
CASTPQADWEQYF
>TRBV12-3/TRBV12-4|TRBJ2-1
CASSLRTASGSGNEQFF
>TRBV6-7|TRBJ2-7
CASSKPNGAGGRVEQYF
>TRBV15|TRBJ2-1
CATSDRQGSNEQFF
>TRBV7-3|TRBJ1-6
CASSLDGSHSYNSPLHF
>TRBV4-1|TRBJ1-1
CASSLYMDTEAFF
>TRBV2|TRBJ2-7
CASSEPKETTYEQYF
>TRBV24-1|TRBJ2-2
CATSDTGTSGRAGELFF
>TRBV28|TRBJ1-6
CASSDRDLYNSPLHF
>TRBV5-1|TRBJ2-7
CASSPGQGGEFTYEQYF
>TRBV7-6|TRBJ2-7
CASSPGGILGQYF
>TRBV4-1|TRBJ2-2
CASSFSGTANTGELFF
>TRBV12-3/TRBV12-4|TRBJ2-3
CASSLYLGDTRTDTQYF
>TRBV14|TRBJ2-1
CASSQDLILVGPTSYNEQFF
>TRBV12-2|TRBJ2-1
CASRLGRERKRNEQFF
>TRBV15|TRBJ2-7
CATSREGSPSYEQYF
>TRBV5-1|TRBJ1-4
CASSWDLTGATNEKLFF
>TRBV11-2|TRBJ2-1
CASSLGTSGGVNEQFF